These 32 T cell receptor beta chains were all obtained from the same sample, sequenced in a study of technical replicates of blood from four donors (dated by TCRdb to 2015 to 2018). The method behind the library was the immunoSEQ multiplex PCR assay. TCRdb retrieved this table from immuneACCESS and kept in-frame rearrangements only. Not all clones are present; in checked studies, unresolved V genes account for under half, and no reason is known for the remainder. This sample gives approximately 81,000 clones in total; roughly four fifths of them show up just once. The ten largest clones add up to roughly 3.7% of the sample. What was sequenced was PBMCs. Source of these receptors: a human donor in good health. Some clones in this sample may be carry-over from other donors' samples.

The rearrangement links TRBV6-6 to TRBJ1-1; D may be TRBD1 (5 bases). The germline V gene has CDR1 MNHNY and CDR2 SVGAGI (reference sequence). The CDR3 is 13 residues long. With 8 bases removed from V and 6 bases from J, the gap between germline ends came to 16 bases. The DNA for the CDR3 is TGTGCCAGCTGTACAGCGTCGGGGGCTGAAGCTTTCTTT. Translating it yields CASCTASGAEAFF.

The chain joins TRBV20-1 to TRBJ1-3; D is unresolved. The end of the DNA is better explained by TRBJ2-2, so the J call may be wrong. The CDR3 length is 11 residues. CDR1 is DFQATT and CDR2 is SNEGSKA in the germline V gene (reference sequence). This CDR3 is CSAPTPGELFF. CDR3 nucleotides: TGCAGTGCCCCAACCCCCGGGGAGCTGTTTTTT.

The gene calls are TRBV11-2 and TRBJ2-3; the D gene is possibly TRBD2 (6 bases). The CDR3 totals 14 residues. CDR1 is SGHAT and CDR2 is FQNNGV in the germline V gene. The ends were cut back, 1 base at V and 1 base at J, with 6 bases in the middle. The CDR3, as DNA: TGTGCCAGCAGCTTAGCTAGCGGCACAGATACGCAGTATTTT. It yields the protein CASSLASGTDTQYF.

The rearrangement uses TRBV12-5 and TRBJ2-5, with 8 bases that match TRBD1. V lost 2 bases, J lost 1 base, and 9 bases stayed unmatched. The length of the CDR3 is 17 residues. Germline values: CDR1 LGHNT, CDR2 FRNRAP. The CDR3 loop reads CASGLFRTGTSQETQYF. CDR3 nucleotide sequence: TGTGCTAGTGGTTTGTTCAGGACAGGGACCTCCCAAGAGACCCAGTACTTC. The full variable domain, with the rest looked up from reference TRBV12-5 and TRBJ2-5, is DARVTQTPRHKVTEMGQEVTMRCQPILGHNTVFWYRQTMMQGLELLAYFRNRAPLDDSGMPKDRFSAEMPDATLATLKIQPSEPRDSAVYFCASGLFRTGTSQETQYFGPGTRLLVL.

This clone was detected only a few times. V gene TRBV18 combines with J gene TRBJ1-1; D might be TRBD1 (6 bases). Trimming cost V 5 bases and J 2 bases, with 12 bases left between them. The germline V gene has CDR1 KGHSH and CDR2 LQKENI. This CDR3 is built from 14 residues. As DNA, the CDR3 is TGTGCCAGCTCAGCCTACAGGGAAAACACTGAAGCTTTCTTT. Amino acids: CASSAYRENTEAFF.

The chain employs TRBV18 and TRBJ1-1; 8 nucleotides align to TRBD1. Germline V gene data show CDR1 as KGHSH and CDR2 as LQKENI. J lost 0 bases, V lost 3 bases, and 0 bases had no gene match. The CDR3 totals 14 residues. CDR3 nucleotide sequence: TGTGCCAGCTCACCGGGACAGGTGAACACTGAAGCTTTCTTT. Its translation: CASSPGQVNTEAFF.

This clone appeared a few times. The CDR3 DNA is TGCAGTGCTGTCCGCTCCGGGACCCAGTACTTC. It translates to CSAVRSGTQYF. The chain combines TRBV20-1 with TRBJ2-5, with D uncertain. In germline, CDR1 is DFQATT, CDR2 SNEGSKA (reference sequence). V dropped 5 bases and J dropped 7 bases, with 11 bases sitting between them. The CDR3 loop spans 11 amino acids.

The V and J genes are TRBV5-1 and TRBJ2-3; 7 bases are shared with TRBD2. CDR3 length: 14 amino acids. The V gene end was trimmed by 5 bases and the J gene end by 4 bases; junction bases not matched to a gene: 7. In germline, CDR1 is SGHRS, CDR2 YFSETQ. CDR3 loop: CASSSGGSPDTQYF. The CDR3 coding sequence is TGCGCCAGCAGTTCCGGGGGGTCGCCAGATACGCAGTATTTT.

This chain uses TRBV6-5 with TRBJ1-3; 7 positions match TRBD1. The CDR3 has 15 amino acids. Germline-derived CDR1 and CDR2 are MNHEY and SVGAGI. Unmatched junction bases numbered 10, after V lost 4 bases and J lost 7 bases. The CDR3 region has the DNA TGTGCCAGCAGTTTAACAGGGGCGACGGGTAACACCATATATTTT. As protein: CASSLTGATGNTIYF.

The chain is built from TRBV5-6 and TRBJ1-1; possible D gene TRBD1, 6 bases. CDR1 SGHDT and CDR2 YYEEEE come from the germline V gene. V gave up 4 bases and J gave up 9 bases, with 19 bases separating them. The CDR3 loop spans 14 amino acids. Here the CDR3 DNA reads TGTGCCAGCAGCGATACTCCGGGACACATTAAAGCTTTCTTT. The encoded protein is CASSDTPGHIKAFF. Combining the CDR3 with reference TRBV5-6 and TRBJ1-1 gives the whole variable domain DAGVTQSPTHLIKTRGQQVTLRCSPKSGHDTVSWYQQALGQGPQFIFQYYEEEERQRGNFPDRFSGHQFPNYSSELNVNALLLGDSALYLCASSDTPGHIKAFFGQGTRLTVV.

The chain uses TRBV6-4 and TRBJ2-1; 12 positions agree with TRBD2. The length of the CDR3 is 16 residues. The V and J ends lost 0 bases and 10 bases, in that order; junction bases with no gene match: 7. The germline CDR1 and CDR2 sequences are MRHNA and SNTAGT. This CDR3 reads CASSDSPSGGVGEQFF. The CDR3 nucleotides read TGTGCCAGCAGTGACTCCCCTAGCGGGGGGGTAGGGGAGCAGTTCTTC.

This rearrangement joins TRBV28 to TRBJ2-7, with 8 positions matching TRBD2. The V segment lost 7 bases and the J segment 4 bases; nucleotides outside the gene matches: 3. The V gene's germline CDR1 is MDHEN and CDR2 SYDVKM. CDR3 length: 12 amino acids. The chain's CDR3 is CASTSGSYEQYF. CDR3 nucleotide sequence: TGTGCCAGCACCAGCGGGAGTTACGAGCAGTACTTC.

This sequence joins TRBV9 and TRBJ2-7; tentatively, D is TRBD2 (5 bases). The CDR3 consists of 16 residues. The germline gives CDR1 SGDLS, CDR2 YYNGEE. V was clipped by 4 bases and J by 7 bases, with 24 bases between them. The DNA of the CDR3 is TGTGCCAGCAGCCCCGGTTTTCGGGAAGGGAATAAGGAGCAGTACTTC. This codes for CASSPGFREGNKEQYF.

This chain links TRBV5-1 with TRBJ2-2; the match to TRBD1 covers 8 bases. The CDR3 has 16 residues. The ends lost 0 bases at V and 7 bases at J; junction bases unmatched: 8. CDR1 and CDR2 (germline): SGHRS, YFSETQ. The CDR3 region has the DNA TGCGCCAGCAGCTTGGCCCGGACAGGGCCAAACGGGGAGCTGTTTTTT. Translating gives CASSLARTGPNGELFF.

The chain carries TRBV9 and TRBJ1-1; TRBD1 matches 10 bases. This CDR3 spans 15 amino acids. Trimming removed 4 bases from V and 4 bases from J; junction bases left unmatched: 7. In germline, CDR1 is SGDLS, CDR2 YYNGEE. The CDR3 coding sequence is TGTGCCAGCAGCAAGGACAGGGGGATTGGCACTGAAGCTTTCTTT. This encodes CASSKDRGIGTEAFF.

V is TRBV29-1 and J is TRBJ2-5; D is unclear. V was clipped by 2 bases and J by 5 bases, with 3 bases between them. Per germline, CDR1 SQVTM and CDR2 ANQGSEA. The CDR3 totals 10 residues. CDR3 loop: CSVETETQYF. In DNA, the CDR3 is TGCAGCGTTGAAACTGAGACCCAGTACTTC.

V and J are TRBV21-1 and TRBJ2-7; the table's D call of TRBD2 was not tested on the DNA. TRBV21-1 is given as a pseudogene. The CDR3 covers 13 residues. The CDR3 DNA reads TGTGCCAGCAGCAAATGCGGCGCCTACGAGCAGTACTTC. Its protein product is CASSKCGAYEQYF.

This sequence joins TRBV29-1 and TRBJ1-2, with D possibly matching TRBD1 (5 bases). Trimming shortened V by 4 bases and J by 4 bases, and 22 bases separated the two germline ends. CDR1 and CDR2 (germline): SQVTM, ANQGSEA. This CDR3 spans 16 amino acids. The DNA for the CDR3 is TGCAGCGTTGCCGACAGTCCAAAAAACGGGCGCTATGGCTACACCTTC. It encodes CSVADSPKNGRYGYTF.

The chain joins TRBV27 to TRBJ2-6; 10 positions match TRBD1. This CDR3 spans 18 amino acids. In germline, CDR1 is MNHEY, CDR2 SMNVEV (reference sequence). The V and J ends lost 1 base and 1 base, in that order; junction bases with no gene match: 4. The CDR3 DNA is TGTGCCAGCAGTTTATATTGGGACAGGGGTTCTGGGGCCAACGTCCTGACTTTC. Amino acids: CASSLYWDRGSGANVLTF.

The chain recombines TRBV9 with TRBJ1-2; 7 bases match TRBD1. Germline CDR1 SGDLS, CDR2 YYNGEE. With 0 bases clipped from V and 1 base from J, the junction kept 9 bases outside the gene matches. The CDR3 is 17 amino acids. The CDR3 is CASSVDRGGRRNYGYTF. The CDR3 DNA reads as TGTGCCAGCAGCGTAGATCGAGGGGGCCGTCGTAACTATGGCTACACCTTC.

The gene calls are TRBV9 and TRBJ2-1, with TRBD2 identical over 8 bases. Germline-derived CDR1 and CDR2 are SGDLS and YYNGEE. The CDR3 consists of 15 residues. J was trimmed by 0 bases and V by 3 bases; bases with no gene match: 2. DNA for the CDR3: TGTGCCAGCAGCGATAGCGGGAACTCCTACAATGAGCAGTTCTTC. Translation: CASSDSGNSYNEQFF.

In its sample, this clone was seen once. This chain joins TRBV7-2 and TRBJ2-1, with TRBD2 matching over 16 bases. Trimming cost V 5 bases and J 10 bases; bases outside gene matches: 11. The germline V gene encodes CDR1 SGHTA and CDR2 FQGNSA. The CDR3 length is 17 residues. CDR3 DNA sequence: TGTGCCAGCAGCCCGACCGGGACTAGCGGGGGGGCAGCCGAGCAGTTCTTC. Its translation is CASSPTGTSGGAAEQFF.

The chain has TRBV12-2 and TRBJ2-7; TRBD1 is taken as the D call from the table, unchecked against the DNA. TRBV12-2 is a pseudogene locus. The CDR3 contains 20 residues. CDR3 in amino acids: CASRLAPEQGWSPSSYEQYF. The CDR3 DNA sequence: TGTGCAAGTCGCTTAGCGCCTGAACAGGGGTGGTCTCCGAGCTCCTACGAGCAGTACTTC.

The rearrangement joins TRBV30 to TRBJ1-1; D is uncertain. CDR3 size: 13 residues. Looked up from germline, CDR1 is GTSNPN and CDR2 is SVGIG (reference sequence). Trimming left V 3 bases short and J 6 bases short, with 14 bases between. CDR3 DNA: TGTGCCTGGAGCGCAGGCTCGGTCCCTGAAGCTTTCTTT. Translating gives CAWSAGSVPEAFF.

This chain links TRBV29-1 with TRBJ2-7; 7 bases align to TRBD2. The CDR3 consists of 14 residues. Germline V gives CDR1 SQVTM, CDR2 ANQGSEA. Losses at the gene ends were 1 base for V and 0 bases for J; bases not matched to a gene: 3. The CDR3 reads CSVEASSGSYEQYF. The CDR3 DNA reads TGCAGCGTTGAAGCGTCTAGCGGCTCCTACGAGCAGTACTTC.

V and J are TRBV2 and TRBJ2-3, with a weak D call TRBD2 (5 bases). The V gene lost 7 bases and the J gene lost 0 bases, with 14 bases spanning the gap. The germline V gene encodes CDR1 SNHLY and CDR2 FYNNEI. This CDR3 spans 15 amino acids. As DNA, the CDR3 is TGTGCCAGCAACCTAAGGTGGACTAGCACAGATACGCAGTATTTT. It translates to CASNLRWTSTDTQYF. The full variable domain, rest sourced from reference TRBV2 and TRBJ2-3, is EPEVTQTPSHQVTQMGQEVILRCVPISNHLYFYWYRQILGQKVEFLVSFYNNEISEKSEIFDDQFSVERPDGSNFTLKIRSTKLEDSAMYFCASNLRWTSTDTQYFGPGTRLTVL.

The chain employs TRBV15 and TRBJ2-3; D perhaps matches TRBD2 (6 bases). The CDR3 has 11 residues. Trimming left V 5 bases short and J 6 bases short, with 6 bases between. Germline CDR1 LNHNV, CDR2 YYDKDF (reference sequence). In nucleotides, the CDR3 is TGTGCCACCAGCGGGGGGGATACGCAGTATTTT. It translates to CATSGGDTQYF. Complete variable domain (other parts from reference TRBV15 and TRBJ2-3): DAMVIQNPRYQVTQFGKPVTLSCSQTLNHNVMYWYQQKSSQAPKLLFHYYDKDFNNEADTPDNFQSRRPNTSFCFLDIRSPGLGDTAMYLCATSGGDTQYFGPGTRLTVL.

The rearrangement uses TRBV9 and TRBJ2-1, with TRBD2 identical over 16 bases. CDR3 length equals 17 residues. J lost 7 bases, V lost 4 bases, and 8 bases had no gene match. CDR1 SGDLS and CDR2 YYNGEE come from the germline V gene. The CDR3: CASSTPGLAGGLNEQFF. CDR3 nucleotides: TGTGCCAGCAGCACCCCGGGACTAGCGGGAGGGCTGAATGAGCAGTTCTTC. Full variable domain (outside the CDR3, taken from reference TRBV9 and TRBJ2-1): DSGVTQTPKHLITATGQRVTLRCSPRSGDLSVYWYQQSLDQGLQFLIQYYNGEERAKGNILERFSAQQFPDLHSELNLSSLELGDSALYFCASSTPGLAGGLNEQFFGPGTRLTVL.

The chain joins TRBV9 to TRBJ2-1, with TRBD2 matching over 9 bases. The CDR3 runs to 15 residues. CDR1 SGDLS and CDR2 YYNGEE come from the germline V gene. With V trimmed by 6 bases and J by 6 bases, 10 bases remained unmatched. The CDR3 is CASTPGGAGGNEQFF. The DNA of the CDR3 is TGTGCCAGCACCCCCGGGGGAGCGGGAGGCAATGAGCAGTTCTTC.

This clone was counted a few times. The chain joins TRBV4-2 to TRBJ2-6; TRBD2 aligns across 7 bases. V gave up 5 bases and J gave up 0 bases; unmatched junction bases: 10. The CDR3 consists of 18 residues. The V gene's germline CDR1 is LGHNA and CDR2 YNFKEQ. The CDR3 here is CASSISGEFSSGANVLTF. CDR3 coding DNA: TGTGCCAGCAGCATCAGCGGGGAGTTCTCCTCTGGGGCCAACGTCCTGACTTTC.

The genes are TRBV5-1 and TRBJ2-5; tentative D call: TRBD2 (6 bases). Germline V lookup: CDR1 SGHRS, CDR2 YFSETQ. The CDR3 loop spans 15 amino acids. V lost 4 bases and J lost 4, with 17 bases in between. Here the CDR3 reads CASSLVPSVVETQYF. The CDR3 DNA is TGCGCCAGCAGCCTAGTCCCTAGCGTCGTAGAGACCCAGTACTTC. Looking up the rest from reference TRBV5-1 and TRBJ2-5 gives the full variable domain: KAGVTQTPRYLIKTRGQQVTLSCSPISGHRSVSWYQQTPGQGLQFLFEYFSETQRNKGNFPGRFSGRQFSNSRSEMNVSTLELGDSALYLCASSLVPSVVETQYFGPGTRLLVL.

This chain joins TRBV30 and TRBJ1-3, with TRBD1 as a possible D gene (5 bases). Trimming removed 3 bases at V and 2 bases at J, with 11 bases between. CDR3 length: 14 amino acids. Germline values: CDR1 GTSNPN, CDR2 SVGIG (reference sequence). CDR3: CAWRLGGTGNTIYF. The CDR3 DNA reads as TGTGCCTGGAGACTGGGGGGGACTGGAAACACCATATATTTT.